This entry is about one T cell receptor beta chain. These data originate in a study of T cell changes during pregnancy in multiple sclerosis. Trimming removed 10 bases at V and 1 base at J, with 16 bases between. Germline assignment: CDR1 MNHEY and CDR2 SVGAGI. CDR3 length: 14 residues. The table came from immunoSEQ multiplex PCR; TCRdb's copy has only in-frame clones and leaves some out. The table has about 80,000 clones, around 93% seen once; the top ten hold 2% to 3%. The source is a female donor in good health, enrolled as a control in a pregnancy study. This chain connects TRBV6-5 to TRBJ2-5; D perhaps matches TRBD1 (6 bases). This specimen was peripheral blood, taken after pregnancy. The CDR3 nucleotides are TGTGCCACCAATGTACGGACAGTCCAAGAGACCCAGTACTTC. It translates to CATNVRTVQETQYF.